This TCR beta chain was recorded in a study of T cell responses to AZD1222 COVID-19 vaccine (dated by TCRdb to the early 2020s). Study-level background: Because spike-specific TCR depth and breadth did not differ between the two schedules, AZD1222 recipients who got a second dose at roughly 4 weeks were pooled with those who got a second dose at roughly 12 weeks. Enrollment into the trials was organized by age into subgroups of 18-55, 56-69 and 70-plus years, and those subgroups contained roughly 150, 30 and 60 TCR-sequenced participants, respectively. A total of just over 230 trial participants underwent TCR sequencing, of whom around 200 received two doses of AZD1222 and some 25 received two doses of the MenACWY control vaccine. Study-wide findings and limitations: Conclusions about previously exposed vaccinees are limited because only six or seven AZD1222 recipients were SARS-CoV-2 seropositive at baseline. In the small 56-69-year group, the increase in depth fell short of significance, most likely because of low power. Vaccine-associated CD4 TCRs spanned the whole spike protein, with dominant responses in regions 160-218 and 743-854. After two AZD1222 doses, spike-specific TCR breadth and depth were significantly higher than at day 0 and than in MenACWY recipients. No day 14 peak-response samples were available, so repertoires were characterized only after the peak T cell response. Reportedly, close to half of the unique spike-specific TCRs recognized epitopes lying outside the regions that are mutated in the B.1.351 and B.1.1.7 variants. Most participants were white British and females outnumbered males, and the authors suggested that clonal diversity may have been underestimated.

Notes on this clone: Its antigen has not been determined. There are no base qualities to consult, and no much larger clone falls within one base.

The CDR3 regions of human TCRbeta chains were analyzed by immunosequencing. In the paper's pipeline: TCRs in the repertoires were matched against a reference library of SARS-CoV-2-specific TCRs that had been generated with the MIRA antigen-specificity platform. Breadth was defined as the fraction of unique TCRs that were SARS-CoV-2-associated, and depth was defined as the fraction of total T cells that were SARS-CoV-2-associated. Each spike-specific TCR was assigned to its reactive spike region and to a CD4 or CD8 class using the MIRA data. Log10-transformed breadth and depth values were compared by one-way ANOVA with Sidak's multiple comparisons tests. Here the immuneACCESS table is served through TCRdb, limited to in-frame sequences with V and J called. Missing clones are a known gap in these copies; in checked studies unresolved V genes cover under half, and the rest lacks a known reason. The DNA gave D and trimming, while V, J and clone size come from that table. The sample table records some 150,000 clones; around 93% of these occur just once. Jointly, the top ten make up around 1.9% of the sample.

The sample's time point label, in plain terms: baseline before first vaccination. Vaccinee samples came from UK trials COV001 and COV002, including a single-blind randomized controlled phase 2/3 trial of AZD1222 (ChAdOx1 nCoV-19) in healthy adults. Trial participant PBMC samples were collected at day 0 and day 28 after the second dose for TCRbeta chain sequencing. The CDR3, from cysteine to phenylalanine, totals 17 residues. Only the CDR3 DNA is retained, 51 bases long and in frame from the first base. CDR1 and CDR2 are read off the germline V gene as SGHVS and FNYEAQ. V and J are truncated by 5 bases and 0 bases respectively, leaving an intervening sequence of 19 bases.

The sequence derives from an adult in good health. In this chain, TRBV7-6 is recombined with TRBJ1-2, with the D gene not clear enough to name. The sample here was peripheral blood, taken on day 0 of AZD1222 vaccination. CDR3 region: CASSPQSAQVTNYGYTF. The DNA sequence is given as TGTGCCAGCAGCCCCCAGTCTGCGCAGGTTACTAACTATGGCTACACCTTC.